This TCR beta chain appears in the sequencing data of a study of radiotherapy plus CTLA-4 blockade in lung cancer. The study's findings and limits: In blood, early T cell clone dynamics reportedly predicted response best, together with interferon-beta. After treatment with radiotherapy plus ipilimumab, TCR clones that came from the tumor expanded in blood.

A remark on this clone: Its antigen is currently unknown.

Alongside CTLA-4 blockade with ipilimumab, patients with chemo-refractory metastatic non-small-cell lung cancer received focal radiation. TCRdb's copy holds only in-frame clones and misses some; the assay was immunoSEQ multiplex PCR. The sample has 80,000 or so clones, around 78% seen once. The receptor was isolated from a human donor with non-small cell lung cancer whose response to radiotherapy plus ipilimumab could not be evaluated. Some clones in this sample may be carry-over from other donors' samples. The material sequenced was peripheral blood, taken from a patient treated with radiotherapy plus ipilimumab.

CDR3 coding DNA: TGTGCCACCCTACTTCCGTCGGTGAACTATGGCTACACCTTC. Translated, it gives CATLLPSVNYGYTF. The chain recombines TRBV28 with TRBJ1-2; D call uncertain. This CDR3 contains 14 residues. V lost 10 bases and J lost 2, with 17 bases in between. CDR1 is MDHEN, CDR2 SYDVKM, per germline.